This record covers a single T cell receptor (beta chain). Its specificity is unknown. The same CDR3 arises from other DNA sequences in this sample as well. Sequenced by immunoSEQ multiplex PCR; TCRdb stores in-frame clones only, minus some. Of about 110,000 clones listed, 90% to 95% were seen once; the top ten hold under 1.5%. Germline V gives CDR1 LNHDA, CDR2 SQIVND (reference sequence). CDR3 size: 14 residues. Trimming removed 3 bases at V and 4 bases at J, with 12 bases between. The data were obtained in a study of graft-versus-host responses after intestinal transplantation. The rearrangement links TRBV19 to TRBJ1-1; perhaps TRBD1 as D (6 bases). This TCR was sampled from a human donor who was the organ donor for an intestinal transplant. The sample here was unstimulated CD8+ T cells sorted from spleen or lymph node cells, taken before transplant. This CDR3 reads CASSIGGRGTEAFF. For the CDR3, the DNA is TGTGCCAGTAGTATCGGGGGCCGTGGCACTGAAGCTTTCTTT.